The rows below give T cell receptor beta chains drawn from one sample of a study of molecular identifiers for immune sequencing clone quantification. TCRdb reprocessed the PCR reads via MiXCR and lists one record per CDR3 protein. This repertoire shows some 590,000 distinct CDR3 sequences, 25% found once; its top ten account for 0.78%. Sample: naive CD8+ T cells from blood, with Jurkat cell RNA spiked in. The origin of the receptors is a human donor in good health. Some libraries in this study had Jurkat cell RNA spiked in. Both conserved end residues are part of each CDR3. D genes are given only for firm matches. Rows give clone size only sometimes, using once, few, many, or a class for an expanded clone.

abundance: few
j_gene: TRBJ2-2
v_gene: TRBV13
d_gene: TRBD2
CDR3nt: TGTGCCAGCAGCTCCGGACTAGAACCGACCGGGGAGCTGTTTTTT
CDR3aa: CASSSGLEPTGELFF

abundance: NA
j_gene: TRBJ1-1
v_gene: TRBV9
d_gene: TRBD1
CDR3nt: TGTGCCAGCAGCGTAGAACAGGGGAGTGATGGAGCTTTCTTT
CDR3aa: CASSVEQGSDGAFF

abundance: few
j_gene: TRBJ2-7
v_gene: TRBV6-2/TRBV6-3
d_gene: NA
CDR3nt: TGTGCCAGCAGTTACCCTGGTTTCGGGGGCGGGAGTCTTTACGAGCAGTACTTC
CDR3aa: CASSYPGFGGGSLYEQYF

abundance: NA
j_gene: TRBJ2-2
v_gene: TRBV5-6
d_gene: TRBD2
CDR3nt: TGTGCCAGCAGCTTGCTACTAGCGGAACCGAACACCGGGGAGCTGTTTTTT
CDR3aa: CASSLLLAEPNTGELFF

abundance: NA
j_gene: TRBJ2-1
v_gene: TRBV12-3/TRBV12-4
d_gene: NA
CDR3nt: TGTGCCAGCAGTTTTTCAGGGTTAGATGAGCAGTTCTTC
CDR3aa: CASSFSGLDEQFF

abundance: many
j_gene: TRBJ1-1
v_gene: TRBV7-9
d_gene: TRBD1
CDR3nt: TGTGCCAGCAGCTTCGGACAGGGGACCATGAACACTGAAGCTTTCTTT
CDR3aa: CASSFGQGTMNTEAFF

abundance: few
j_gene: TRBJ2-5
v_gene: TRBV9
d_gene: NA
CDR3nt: TGTGCCAGCAGCGTCAACTACGGAGAGCCCCAGTACTTC
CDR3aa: CASSVNYGEPQYF

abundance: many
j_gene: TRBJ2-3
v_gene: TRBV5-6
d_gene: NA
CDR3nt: TGTGCCAGCAGCTTTGGGTTTCCAGATACGCAGTATTTT
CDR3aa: CASSFGFPDTQYF

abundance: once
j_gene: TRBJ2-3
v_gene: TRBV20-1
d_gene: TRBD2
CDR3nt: TGCAGTGCTGAGGGTTTGGGAAAAATAGGACTAGCTACGGAACGGGGGTGGGGAGGAGATACGCAGTATTTT
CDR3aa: CSAEGLGKIGLATERGWGGDTQYF

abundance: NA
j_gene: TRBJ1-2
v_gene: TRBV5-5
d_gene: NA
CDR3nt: TGTGCCAGCAGCTCGACCCAGGGAGGGGGCTATGGCTACACCTTC
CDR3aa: CASSSTQGGGYGYTF

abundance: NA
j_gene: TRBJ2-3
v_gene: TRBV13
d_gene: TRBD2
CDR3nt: TGTGCCGGCAGCTTTTCTGCGGGAGAGACAGATACGCAGTATTTT
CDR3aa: CAGSFSAGETDTQYF

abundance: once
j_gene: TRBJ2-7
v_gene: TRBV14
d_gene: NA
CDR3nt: TGTGCCTGCAGCCAGCACGCGGTAGAGGGGACCAGCTACGAGCAGTACTTC
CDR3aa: CACSQHAVEGTSYEQYF

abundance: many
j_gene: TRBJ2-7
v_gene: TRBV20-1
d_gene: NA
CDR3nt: TGCAGTGCTAGTGACATAACCTACGAGCAGTACTTC
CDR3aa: CSASDITYEQYF

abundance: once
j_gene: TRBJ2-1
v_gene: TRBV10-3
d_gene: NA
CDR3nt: TGTGCCATCAGTGGGCTAGAGAACTACAATGAGCACTTCTTC
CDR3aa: CAISGLENYNEHFF

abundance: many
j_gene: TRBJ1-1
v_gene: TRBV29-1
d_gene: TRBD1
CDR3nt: TGCAGCGTTGAGGACAGGTTGAACACTGAAGCTTTCTTT
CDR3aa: CSVEDRLNTEAFF

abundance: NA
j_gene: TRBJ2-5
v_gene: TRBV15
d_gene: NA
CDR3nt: TGTGCCACCCATTCGGGTGGGTCCCACCAAGAGACCCAGTACTTC
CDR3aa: CATHSGGSHQETQYF